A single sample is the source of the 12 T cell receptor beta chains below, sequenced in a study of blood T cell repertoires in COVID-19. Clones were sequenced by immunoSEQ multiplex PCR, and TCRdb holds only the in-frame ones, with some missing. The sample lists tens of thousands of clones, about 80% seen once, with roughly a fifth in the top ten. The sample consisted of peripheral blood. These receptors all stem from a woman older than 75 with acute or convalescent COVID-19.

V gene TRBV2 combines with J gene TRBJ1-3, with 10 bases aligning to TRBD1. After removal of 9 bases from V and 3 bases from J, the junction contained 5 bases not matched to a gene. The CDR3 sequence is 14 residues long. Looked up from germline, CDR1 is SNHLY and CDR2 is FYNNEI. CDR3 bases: TGTGCCAGGGGGCGGACAGGGGGTGGAAACACCATATATTTT. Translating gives CARGRTGGGNTIYF.

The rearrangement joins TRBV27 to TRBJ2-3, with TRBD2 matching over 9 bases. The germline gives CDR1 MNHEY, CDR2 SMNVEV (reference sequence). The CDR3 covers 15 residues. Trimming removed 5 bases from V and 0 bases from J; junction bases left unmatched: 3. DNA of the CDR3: TGTGCCAGCAGTCCCCTAGCGGGGAGCACAGATACGCAGTATTTT. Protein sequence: CASSPLAGSTDTQYF.

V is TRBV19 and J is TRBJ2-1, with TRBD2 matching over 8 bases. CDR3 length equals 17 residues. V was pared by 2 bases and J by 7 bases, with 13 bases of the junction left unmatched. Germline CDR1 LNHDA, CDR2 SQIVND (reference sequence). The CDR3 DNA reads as TGTGCCAGTAGTATACCGGGGGGGACTAGAGGTCGGAATGAGCAGTTCTTC. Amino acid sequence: CASSIPGGTRGRNEQFF.

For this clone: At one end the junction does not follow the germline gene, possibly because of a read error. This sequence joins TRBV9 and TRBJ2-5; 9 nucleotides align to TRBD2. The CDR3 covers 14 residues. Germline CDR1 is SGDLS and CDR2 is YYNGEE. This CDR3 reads CASGVALAGETQYF. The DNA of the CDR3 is TGTGCCAGCGGCGTAGCGCTAGCGGGGGAGACCCAGTACTTC.

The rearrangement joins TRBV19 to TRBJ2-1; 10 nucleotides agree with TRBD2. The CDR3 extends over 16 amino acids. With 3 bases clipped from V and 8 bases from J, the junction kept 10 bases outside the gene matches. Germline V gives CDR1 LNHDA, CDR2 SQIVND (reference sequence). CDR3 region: CASSMPAGGPGDEQFF. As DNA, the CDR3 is TGTGCCAGTAGTATGCCAGCGGGGGGGCCAGGGGATGAGCAGTTCTTC. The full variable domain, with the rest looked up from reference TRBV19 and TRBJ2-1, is DGGITQSPKYLFRKEGQNVTLSCEQNLNHDAMYWYRQDPGQGLRLIYYSQIVNDFQKGDIAEGYSVSREKKESFPLTVTSAQKNPTAFYLCASSMPAGGPGDEQFFGPGTRLTVL.

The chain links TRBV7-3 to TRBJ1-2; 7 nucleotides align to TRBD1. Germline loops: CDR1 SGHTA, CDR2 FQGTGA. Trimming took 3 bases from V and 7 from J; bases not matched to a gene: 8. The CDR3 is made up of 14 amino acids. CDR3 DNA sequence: TGTGCCAGCAGCTTGAGGGACAGCCAGATTGGCTACACCTTC. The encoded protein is CASSLRDSQIGYTF.

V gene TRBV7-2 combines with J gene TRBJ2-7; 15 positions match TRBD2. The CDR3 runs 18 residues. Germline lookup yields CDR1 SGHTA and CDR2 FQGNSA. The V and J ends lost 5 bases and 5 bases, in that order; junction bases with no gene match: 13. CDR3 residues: CASSPPGLAGGTSHEQYF. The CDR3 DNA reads TGTGCCAGCAGCCCTCCGGGACTAGCGGGAGGTACGTCTCACGAGCAGTACTTC. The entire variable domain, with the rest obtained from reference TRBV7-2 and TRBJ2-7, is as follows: GAGVSQSPSNKVTEKGKDVELRCDPISGHTALYWYRQSLGQGLEFLIYFQGNSAPDKSGLPSDRFSAERTGGSVSTLTIQRTQQEDSAVYLCASSPPGLAGGTSHEQYFGPGTRLTVT.

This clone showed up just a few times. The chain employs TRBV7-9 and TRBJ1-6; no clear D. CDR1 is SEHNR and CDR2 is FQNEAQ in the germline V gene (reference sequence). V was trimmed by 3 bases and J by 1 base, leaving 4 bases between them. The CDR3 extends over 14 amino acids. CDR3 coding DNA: TGTGCCAGCAGCTTCCAGTCCTATAATTCACCCCTCCACTTT. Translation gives CASSFQSYNSPLHF.

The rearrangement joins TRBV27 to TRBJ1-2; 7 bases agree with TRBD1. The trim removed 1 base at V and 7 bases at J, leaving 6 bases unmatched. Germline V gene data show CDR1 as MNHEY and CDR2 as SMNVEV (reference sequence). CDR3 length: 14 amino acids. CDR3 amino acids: CASSLYGRGSGYTF. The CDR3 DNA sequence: TGTGCCAGCAGTTTATATGGCAGGGGGTCTGGCTACACCTTC.

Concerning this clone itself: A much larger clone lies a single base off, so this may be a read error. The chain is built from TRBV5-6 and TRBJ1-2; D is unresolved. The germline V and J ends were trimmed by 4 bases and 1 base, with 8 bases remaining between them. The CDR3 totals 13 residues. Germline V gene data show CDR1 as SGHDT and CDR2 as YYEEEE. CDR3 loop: CASSDRVNYGYTF. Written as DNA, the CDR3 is TGTGCCAGCAGCGATCGAGTTAACTATGGCTACACCTTC.

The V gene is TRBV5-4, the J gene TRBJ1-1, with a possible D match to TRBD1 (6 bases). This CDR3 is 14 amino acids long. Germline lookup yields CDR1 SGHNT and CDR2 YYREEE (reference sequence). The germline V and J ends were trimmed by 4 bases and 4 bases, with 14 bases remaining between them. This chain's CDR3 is CASSATGRATEAFF. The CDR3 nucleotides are TGTGCCAGCAGCGCTACAGGGAGGGCCACTGAAGCTTTCTTT. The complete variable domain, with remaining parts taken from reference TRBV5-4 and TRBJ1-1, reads ETGVTQSPTHLIKTRGQQVTLRCSSQSGHNTVSWYQQALGQGPQFIFQYYREEENGRGNFPPRFSGLQFPNYSSELNVNALELDDSALYLCASSATGRATEAFFGQGTRLTVV.

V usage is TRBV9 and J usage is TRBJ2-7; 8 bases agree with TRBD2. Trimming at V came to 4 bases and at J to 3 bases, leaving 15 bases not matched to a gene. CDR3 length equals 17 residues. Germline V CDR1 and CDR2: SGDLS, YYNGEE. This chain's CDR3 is CASSLEAGLASFYEQYF. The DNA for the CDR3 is TGTGCCAGCAGCCTCGAAGCCGGACTAGCCTCCTTCTACGAGCAGTACTTC.